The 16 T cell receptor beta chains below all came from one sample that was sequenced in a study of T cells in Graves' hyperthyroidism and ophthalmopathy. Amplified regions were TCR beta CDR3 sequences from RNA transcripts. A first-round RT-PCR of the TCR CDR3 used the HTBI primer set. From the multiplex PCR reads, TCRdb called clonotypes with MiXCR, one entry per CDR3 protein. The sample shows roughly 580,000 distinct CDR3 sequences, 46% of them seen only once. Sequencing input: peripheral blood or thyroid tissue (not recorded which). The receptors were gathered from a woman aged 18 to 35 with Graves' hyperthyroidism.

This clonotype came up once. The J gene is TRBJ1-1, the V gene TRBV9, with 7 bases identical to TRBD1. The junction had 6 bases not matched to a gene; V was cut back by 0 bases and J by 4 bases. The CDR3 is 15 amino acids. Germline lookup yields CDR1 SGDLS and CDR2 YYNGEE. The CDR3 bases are TGTGCCAGCAGCGTAGGACAGGGACGGAGCACTGAAGCTTTCTTT. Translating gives CASSVGQGRSTEAFF.

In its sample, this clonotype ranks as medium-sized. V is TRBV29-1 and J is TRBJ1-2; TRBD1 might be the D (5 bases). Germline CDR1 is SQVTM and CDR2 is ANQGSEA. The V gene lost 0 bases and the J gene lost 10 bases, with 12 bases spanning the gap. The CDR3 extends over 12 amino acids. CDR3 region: CSVEEARGYYTF. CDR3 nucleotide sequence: TGCAGCGTTGAAGAGGCAAGGGGATACTACACCTTC.

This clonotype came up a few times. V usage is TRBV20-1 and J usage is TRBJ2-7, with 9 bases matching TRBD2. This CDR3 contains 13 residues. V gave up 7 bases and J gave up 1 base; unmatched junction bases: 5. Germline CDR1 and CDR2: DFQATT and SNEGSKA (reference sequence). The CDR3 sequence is CSVRLAGSYEQYF. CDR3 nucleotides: TGCAGTGTAAGGCTAGCGGGGTCCTACGAGCAGTACTTC.

The CDR3 protein is CSAPQGTNEKLFF. The CDR3, as DNA: TGCAGTGCTCCTCAGGGAACTAATGAAAAACTGTTTTTT. This chain links TRBV20-1 with TRBJ1-4; possible D gene TRBD1, 5 bases. V dropped 5 bases and J dropped 1 base, with 8 bases sitting between them. This CDR3 has 13 amino acids. Germline V gene sequence: CDR1 DFQATT, CDR2 SNEGSKA (reference sequence).

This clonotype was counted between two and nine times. For the CDR3, the DNA is TGTGCCAGCAGTCTGGGGACTTCCTCTGGGGCCAACGTCCTGACTTTC. Amino acid sequence: CASSLGTSSGANVLTF. The chain is built from TRBV12-3 or TRBV12-4 and TRBJ2-6; D perhaps matches TRBD2 (6 bases). Trimming stripped 5 bases from V and 0 bases from J, with 11 bases between. The CDR3 spans 16 residues.

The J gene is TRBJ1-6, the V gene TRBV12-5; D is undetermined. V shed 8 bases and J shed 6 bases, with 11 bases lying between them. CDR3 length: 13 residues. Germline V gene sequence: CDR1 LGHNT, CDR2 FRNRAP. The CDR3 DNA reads TGTGCTAGTTCCACATCGGGTAATTCACCCCTCCACTTT. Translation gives CASSTSGNSPLHF. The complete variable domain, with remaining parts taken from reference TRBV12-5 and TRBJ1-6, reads DARVTQTPRHKVTEMGQEVTMRCQPILGHNTVFWYRQTMMQGLELLAYFRNRAPLDDSGMPKDRFSAEMPDATLATLKIQPSEPRDSAVYFCASSTSGNSPLHFGNGTRLTVT.

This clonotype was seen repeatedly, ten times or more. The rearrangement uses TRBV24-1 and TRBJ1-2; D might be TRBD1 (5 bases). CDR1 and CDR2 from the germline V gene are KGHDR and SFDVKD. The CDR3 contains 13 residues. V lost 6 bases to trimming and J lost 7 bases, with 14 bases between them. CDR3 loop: CATSSRGEGGYTF. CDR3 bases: TGTGCCACCAGTTCAAGGGGTGAAGGTGGCTACACCTTC.

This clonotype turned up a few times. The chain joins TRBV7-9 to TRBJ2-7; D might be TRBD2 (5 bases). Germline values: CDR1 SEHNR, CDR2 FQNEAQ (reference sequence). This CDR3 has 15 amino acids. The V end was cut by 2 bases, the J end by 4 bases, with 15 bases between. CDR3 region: CASSLSTPDLYEQYF. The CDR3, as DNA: TGTGCCAGCAGCTTATCCACCCCGGACTTGTACGAGCAGTACTTC.

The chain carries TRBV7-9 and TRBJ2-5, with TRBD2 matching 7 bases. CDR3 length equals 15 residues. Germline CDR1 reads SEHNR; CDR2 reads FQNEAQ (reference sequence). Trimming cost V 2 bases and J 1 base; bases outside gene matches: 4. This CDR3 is CASSLSSGPQETQYF. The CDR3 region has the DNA TGTGCCAGCAGCTTATCTAGCGGCCCCCAAGAGACCCAGTACTTC.

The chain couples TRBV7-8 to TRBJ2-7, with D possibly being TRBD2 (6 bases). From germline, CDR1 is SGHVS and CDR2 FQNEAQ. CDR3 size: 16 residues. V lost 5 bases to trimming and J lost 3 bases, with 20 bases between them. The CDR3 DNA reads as TGTGCCAGCAGCCAGGAGGGTGTCGGGACTTTCTACGAGCAGTACTTC. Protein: CASSQEGVGTFYEQYF.

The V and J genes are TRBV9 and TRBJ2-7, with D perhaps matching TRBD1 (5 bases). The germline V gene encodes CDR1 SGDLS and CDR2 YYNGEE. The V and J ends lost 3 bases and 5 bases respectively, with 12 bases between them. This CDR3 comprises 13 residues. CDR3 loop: CASSEGGANEQYF. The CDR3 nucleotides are TGTGCCAGCAGCGAAGGTGGGGCAAACGAGCAGTACTTC.

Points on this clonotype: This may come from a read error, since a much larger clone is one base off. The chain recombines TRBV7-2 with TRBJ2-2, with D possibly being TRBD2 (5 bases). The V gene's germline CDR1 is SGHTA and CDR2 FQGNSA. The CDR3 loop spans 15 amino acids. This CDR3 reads CASSLDGVNTGELLF. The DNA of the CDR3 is TGTGCCAGCAGCTTAGATGGTGTTAACACCGGGGAGCTGCTTTTT.

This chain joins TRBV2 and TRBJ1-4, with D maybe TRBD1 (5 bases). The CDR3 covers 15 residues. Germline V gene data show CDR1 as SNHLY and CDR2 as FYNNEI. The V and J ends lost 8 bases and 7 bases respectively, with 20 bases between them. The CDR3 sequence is CASWNQGLEGEKLFF. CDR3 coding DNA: TGTGCCAGCTGGAATCAGGGATTAGAGGGTGAAAAACTGTTTTTT.

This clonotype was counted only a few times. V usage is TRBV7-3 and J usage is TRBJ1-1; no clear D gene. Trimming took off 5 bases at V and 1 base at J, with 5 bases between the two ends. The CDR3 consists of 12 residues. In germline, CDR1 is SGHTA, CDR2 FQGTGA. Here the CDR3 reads CASSQPNTEAFF. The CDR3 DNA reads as TGTGCCAGCAGCCAACCGAACACTGAAGCTTTCTTT.

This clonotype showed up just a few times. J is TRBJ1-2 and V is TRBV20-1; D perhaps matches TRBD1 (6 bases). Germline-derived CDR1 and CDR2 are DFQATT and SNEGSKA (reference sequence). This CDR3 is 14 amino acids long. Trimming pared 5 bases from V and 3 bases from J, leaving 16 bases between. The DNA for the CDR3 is TGCAGTGCTTCCCTCCAGGGGTTCCACTATGGCTACACCTTC. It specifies CSASLQGFHYGYTF.

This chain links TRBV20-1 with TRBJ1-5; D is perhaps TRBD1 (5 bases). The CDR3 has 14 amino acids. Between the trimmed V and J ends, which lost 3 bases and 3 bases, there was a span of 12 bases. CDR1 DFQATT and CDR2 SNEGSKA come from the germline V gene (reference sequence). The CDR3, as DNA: TGCAGTGCTAGGTGGGGGGAGTTCAATCAGCCCCAGCATTTT. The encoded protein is CSARWGEFNQPQHF.